This is a list of T cell receptor beta chains from one sample in a study of beta chain features in type 1 diabetes. TCRdb's copy holds only in-frame clones and misses some; the assay was immunoSEQ multiplex PCR. This sample carries roughly 370,000 clones, approximately 13% of them seen once, and the ten largest clones take roughly 0.038%. The sequencing input was naive CD4+ T cells from blood. The receptors derive from a man in his thirties or forties in good health. Both conserved end residues are part of each CDR3. The order of the fields is J gene, clone size, D gene, V gene, CDR3 DNA, CDR3 protein. A D gene is named only where the DNA matches it firmly. Size values are once, few and many counts, or a class for expanded clones, and some rows have none.

>TRBJ2-5|few|.|TRBV7-9
TGTGCCAGCAGCTTAAGCCGGTCTAGGGGAGAGACCCAGTACTTC
CASSLSRSRGETQYF
>TRBJ2-3|few|.|TRBV7-2
TGTGCCAGCAGCTTAGCGCTAAGGACAAAAGATACGCAGTATTTT
CASSLALRTKDTQYF
>TRBJ2-3|.|TRBD2|TRBV10-3
TGTGCCATCACCCCGGGACTAGCGGGAGGTGTAGATACGCAGTATTTT
CAITPGLAGGVDTQYF
>TRBJ2-7|few|.|TRBV6-5
TGTGCCAGCAGTTACGGGGGGAGCTACGAGCAGTACTTC
CASSYGGSYEQYF
>TRBJ2-5|once|.|TRBV5-4
TGTGCCAGCAGCGCTGACCAAGAGACCCAGTACTTC
CASSADQETQYF
>TRBJ1-2|.|.|TRBV14
TGTGCCAGCAGCCTAACAGGGAACTATGGCTACACCTTC
CASSLTGNYGYTF
>TRBJ1-5|.|TRBD1|TRBV30
TGTGCCTGGAGTCCCGGGACAGAGTATCAGCCCCAGCATTTT
CAWSPGTEYQPQHF
>TRBJ2-3|few|.|TRBV29-1
TGCAGCGCTTACAGGATGGGGGATACGCAGTATTTT
CSAYRMGDTQYF
>TRBJ2-3|few|.|TRBV9
TGTGCCAGCAGCCCTCCCCCCCAGGCTCCGCTGTCAGATACGCAGTATTTT
CASSPPPQAPLSDTQYF
>TRBJ2-4|.|.|TRBV7-9
TGTGCCAGCAGCCCCCCCAGGTCACTAGCCAAAAACATTCAGTACTTC
CASSPPRSLAKNIQYF
>TRBJ1-2|.|.|TRBV4-3
TGCGCCAGCAGCCAAGTCGCAGGGACTAACTATGGCTACACCTTC
CASSQVAGTNYGYTF
>TRBJ2-3|few|TRBD2|TRBV9
TGTGCCAGCAGCGTAGCCCCCGGCGGGAGGGCCACAGATACGCAGTATTTT
CASSVAPGGRATDTQYF
>TRBJ2-1|few|.|TRBV20-1
TGCAGTGGTTCAGCCTACAATGAGCAGTTCTTC
CSGSAYNEQFF
>TRBJ2-5|few|TRBD1|TRBV5-1
TGCGCCAGCAGCCCCTGGACAGGGGAAGAGACCCAGTACTTC
CASSPWTGEETQYF
>TRBJ2-7|.|.|TRBV29-1
TGCAGCGTTTTGGGTACCTACGAGCAGTACTTC
CSVLGTYEQYF
>TRBJ2-1|few|TRBD2|TRBV9
TGTGCCAGCAGCGGGGCGGTGGCGGGGGGCCCCTACAATGAGCAGTTCTTC
CASSGAVAGGPYNEQFF
>TRBJ2-3|few|.|TRBV18
TGTGCCAGCTCACCACCCAGGGAGGGCACAGATACGCAGTATTTT
CASSPPREGTDTQYF
>TRBJ2-1|many|.|TRBV7-2
TGTGCCAGCAGCTTAAGTTACAAGTCCTACAATGAGCAGTTCTTC
CASSLSYKSYNEQFF
>TRBJ1-4|few|.|TRBV7-9
TGTGCCAGCAGCCCGACAGGCGAGGCTTCTAATGAAAAACTGTTTTTT
CASSPTGEASNEKLFF
>TRBJ2-7|.|.|TRBV6-6
TGTGCCAGCAGTTACCCGGGAGCATCTACCTACGAGCAGTACTTC
CASSYPGASTYEQYF
>TRBJ2-3|.|.|TRBV5-4
TGTGCCAGCAGCCACAAGGACAACACAGATACGCAGTATTTT
CASSHKDNTDTQYF
>TRBJ2-7|few|.|TRBV25-1
TGTGCCAGCAGTGAATATACGGGAAGCTACGAGCAGTACTTC
CASSEYTGSYEQYF
>TRBJ2-1|.|TRBD2|TRBV19
TGTGCCAGTAGTCCACTAGCGGCCAATGAGCAGTTCTTC
CASSPLAANEQFF
>TRBJ2-7|few|TRBD1|TRBV19
TGTGCCAGTAGTACAATACAGGGGATCTCCTACGAGCAGTACTTC
CASSTIQGISYEQYF
>TRBJ2-5|once|TRBD2|TRBV10-3
TGTGCCTCAGGCTGGACTAGCGGGAGCCCAGAGACCCAGTACTTC
CASGWTSGSPETQYF
>TRBJ2-7|.|.|TRBV19
TGTGCCACCTCGGACAGCTACGAGCAGTACTTC
CATSDSYEQYF
>TRBJ1-3|.|.|TRBV11-2
TGTGCCAGCAGCTTGGGTTCACACTCTGGAAACACCATATATTTT
CASSLGSHSGNTIYF
>TRBJ2-2|.|.|TRBV7-3
TGTGCCAGCAGCTTAGGGGCCTCGAACACCGGGGAGCTGTTTTTT
CASSLGASNTGELFF
>TRBJ2-3|.|TRBD2|TRBV5-1
TGCGCCAGCAGCTCCGGACTAGCGGGGGCTATGGTGGATACGCAGTATTTT
CASSSGLAGAMVDTQYF
>TRBJ1-2|.|.|TRBV4-1
TGCGCCAGCAGCCAAGGGGACCCTGGTTTGGGTGGCTACACCTTC
CASSQGDPGLGGYTF
>TRBJ2-1|.|.|TRBV7-9
TGTGCCAGCAGCTTAACCCCGAGGGGTGAGCAGTTCTTC
CASSLTPRGEQFF
>TRBJ2-1|few|TRBD1|TRBV2
TGTGCCAGCATTGGACAGGCTTCCTACAATGAGCAGTTCTTC
CASIGQASYNEQFF
>TRBJ2-1|few|TRBD1|TRBV5-4
TGTGCCAGCAGCTGGGCGGACAGGGGTGACAATGAGCAGTTCTTC
CASSWADRGDNEQFF
>TRBJ2-5|few|.|TRBV30
TGTGCCTGGGCAGAGTTCGGGACCCAGTACTTC
CAWAEFGTQYF
>TRBJ2-5|few|.|TRBV2
TGTGCCAGCAGCGTGGTGAGGGTAGGAGAGACCCAGTACTTC
CASSVVRVGETQYF
>TRBJ1-6|.|.|TRBV25-1
TGTGCCAGCAGTGAATGGGGGCCTCGGTCACCCCTCCACTTT
CASSEWGPRSPLHF
>TRBJ1-1|many|.|TRBV15
TGTGCCACCAGCAGAGATCTCGTGAACACTGAAGCTTTCTTT
CATSRDLVNTEAFF
>TRBJ1-4|few|TRBD1|TRBV5-1
TGCGCCAGCCAAACCGGGACAGGGAATGAAAAACTGTTTTTT
CASQTGTGNEKLFF
>TRBJ2-1|few|.|TRBV5-1
TGCGCCAGCAGCTCACCAGGGGGGAGCTCCTACAATGAGCAGTTCTTC
CASSSPGGSSYNEQFF
>TRBJ1-1|.|.|TRBV27
TGTGCCAGCAGTTTACGCGGGCAGGGTAACACTGAAGCTTTCTTT
CASSLRGQGNTEAFF
>TRBJ2-1|.|.|TRBV7-2
TGTGCCAGCAGCGCGGACTACAATGAGCAGTTCTTC
CASSADYNEQFF
>TRBJ1-1|.|.|TRBV7-9
TGTGCCAGCAGCTTTGATGGGAGTAAAGCTTTCTTT
CASSFDGSKAFF
>TRBJ2-5|.|TRBD2|TRBV28
TGTGCCAGCAGTCCATTTCGAAGGGCTAGCGGGGGCCGGTACCAAGAGACCCAGTACTTC
CASSPFRRASGGRYQETQYF
>TRBJ2-1|few|TRBD2|TRBV28
TGTGCCAGCAGCCGCCGCCCACTAGCGAGCTCCTACAATGAGCAGTTCTTC
CASSRRPLASSYNEQFF
>TRBJ2-3|.|.|TRBV7-2
TGTGCCAGCGGGGGCTATATGGATACGCAGTATTTT
CASGGYMDTQYF
>TRBJ2-1|.|TRBD2|TRBV15
TGTGCCACCAGCAGAGAAGGATTACTAGCGGGAGTAAACAATGAGCAGTTCTTC
CATSREGLLAGVNNEQFF
>TRBJ1-1|few|.|TRBV4-3
TGCGCCAGCAGCCAAGTTAAAAGGAACACTGAAGCTTTCTTT
CASSQVKRNTEAFF
>TRBJ2-3|.|.|TRBV11-2
TGTGCCAGCAGCTTCTCGACCACAGATACGCAGTATTTT
CASSFSTTDTQYF
>TRBJ2-5|.|.|TRBV6-5
TGTGCCAGCAGTACGGGGGTGCGGTGGGAGACCCAGTACTTC
CASSTGVRWETQYF
>TRBJ2-1|.|TRBD1|TRBV19
TGTGCCAGTAGTATAAGCGAGACAGGGTCCTACAATGAGCAGTTCTTC
CASSISETGSYNEQFF
>TRBJ2-2|few|.|TRBV7-2
TGTGCCAGCAGCCATGACACCGGGGAGCTGTTTTTT
CASSHDTGELFF
>TRBJ2-3|.|TRBD2|TRBV7-4
TGTGCCAGCAGCCCAACCCTGGGGGCTAGCGGGGGGACAGATACGCAGTATTTT
CASSPTLGASGGTDTQYF